Here is one TCR beta chain with its context. The data originate from a study of blood T cell repertoires in COVID-19. Across the whole study: Samples of COVID-19 (acute and convalescent) were obtained from the United States, Italy and Spain. T cells, B-cell-depleted T cells, or PBMCs provided the cDNA or gDNA that served as material.

Some clones are missing from TCRdb's copy, which holds only in-frame ones; the method was immunoSEQ multiplex PCR. In the table there are about 140,000 clones, 84% of which are singletons. Patients of the Seattle cohort, enrolled during active infection, were followed longitudinally. The germline gives CDR1 SGHRS, CDR2 YFSETQ. This CDR3 has 15 residues. V shed 1 base and J 4 bases; nucleotides not matched to a gene: 8. The V and J genes are TRBV5-1 and TRBJ2-7, with 7 bases identical to TRBD1. This TCR was sampled from a man aged 25-40 years with COVID-19, enrolled during active disease. Source material: peripheral blood. CDR3 loop: CASSLQAGGFYEQYF. In DNA form, the CDR3 reads TGCGCCAGCAGCTTGCAGGCAGGGGGATTTTACGAGCAGTACTTC.